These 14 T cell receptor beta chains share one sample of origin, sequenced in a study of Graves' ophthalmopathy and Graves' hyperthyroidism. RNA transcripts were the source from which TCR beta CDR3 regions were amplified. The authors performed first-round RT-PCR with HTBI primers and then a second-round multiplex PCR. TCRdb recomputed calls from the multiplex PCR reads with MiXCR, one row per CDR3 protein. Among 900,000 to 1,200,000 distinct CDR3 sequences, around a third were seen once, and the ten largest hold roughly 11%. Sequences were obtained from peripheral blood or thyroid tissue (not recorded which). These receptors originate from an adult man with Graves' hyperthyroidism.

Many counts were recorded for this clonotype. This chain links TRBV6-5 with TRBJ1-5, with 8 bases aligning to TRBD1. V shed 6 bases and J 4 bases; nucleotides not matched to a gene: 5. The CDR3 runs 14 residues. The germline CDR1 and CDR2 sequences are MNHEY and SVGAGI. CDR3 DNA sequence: TGTGCCAGCAGGAGGACAGGGCGAAATCAGCCCCAGCATTTT. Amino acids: CASRRTGRNQPQHF.

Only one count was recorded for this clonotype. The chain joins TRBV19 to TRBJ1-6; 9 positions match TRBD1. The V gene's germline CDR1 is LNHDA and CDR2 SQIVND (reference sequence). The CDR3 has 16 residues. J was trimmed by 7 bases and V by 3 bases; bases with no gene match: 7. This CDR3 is CASSISRDRANSPLHF. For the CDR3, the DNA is TGTGCCAGTAGTATCAGCCGGGACAGGGCGAATTCACCCCTCCACTTT.

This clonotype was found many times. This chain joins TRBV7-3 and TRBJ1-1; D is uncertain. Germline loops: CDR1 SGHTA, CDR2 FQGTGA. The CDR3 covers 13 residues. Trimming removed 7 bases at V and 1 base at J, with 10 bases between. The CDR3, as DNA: TGTGCCAGCAACTTCCAACAGAACACTGAAGCTTTCTTT. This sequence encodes CASNFQQNTEAFF.

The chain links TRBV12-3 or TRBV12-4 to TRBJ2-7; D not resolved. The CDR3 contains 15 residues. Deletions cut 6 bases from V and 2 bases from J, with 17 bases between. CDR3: CASSRGSAGTYEQYF. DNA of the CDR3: TGTGCCAGCAGCCGCGGTTCTGCAGGCACCTACGAGCAGTACTTC.

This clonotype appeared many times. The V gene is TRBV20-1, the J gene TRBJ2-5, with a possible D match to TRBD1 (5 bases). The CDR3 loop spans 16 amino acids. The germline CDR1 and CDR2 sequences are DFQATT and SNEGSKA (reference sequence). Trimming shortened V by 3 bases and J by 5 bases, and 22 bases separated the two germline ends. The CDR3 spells CSASATSGSGRETQYF. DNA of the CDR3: TGCAGTGCTAGCGCCACCTCAGGGTCTGGTCGGGAGACCCAGTACTTC.

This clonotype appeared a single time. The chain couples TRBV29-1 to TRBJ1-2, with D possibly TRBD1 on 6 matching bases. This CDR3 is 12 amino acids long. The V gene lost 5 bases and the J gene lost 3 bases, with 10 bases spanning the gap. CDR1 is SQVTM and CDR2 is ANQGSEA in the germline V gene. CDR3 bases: TGCAGCGTTCGGGACACGTACTATGGCTACACCTTC. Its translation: CSVRDTYYGYTF.

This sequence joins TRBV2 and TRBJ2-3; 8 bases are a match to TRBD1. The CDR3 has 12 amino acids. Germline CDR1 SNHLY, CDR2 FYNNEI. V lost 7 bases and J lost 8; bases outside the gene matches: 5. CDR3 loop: CASTGGVGTQYF. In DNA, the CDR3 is TGTGCCAGCACAGGGGGCGTGGGTACGCAGTATTTT.

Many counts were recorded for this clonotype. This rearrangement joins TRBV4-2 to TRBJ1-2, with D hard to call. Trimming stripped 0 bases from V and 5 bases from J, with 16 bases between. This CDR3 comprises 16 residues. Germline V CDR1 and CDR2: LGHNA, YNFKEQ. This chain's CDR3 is CASSQDRGVKGYGYTF. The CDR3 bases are TGTGCCAGCAGCCAAGATCGTGGGGTGAAAGGATATGGCTACACCTTC.

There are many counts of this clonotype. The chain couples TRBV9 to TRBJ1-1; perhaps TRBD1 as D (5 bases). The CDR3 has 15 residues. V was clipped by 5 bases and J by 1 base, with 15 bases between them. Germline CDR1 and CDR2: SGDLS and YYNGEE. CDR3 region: CASRPGGGENTEAFF. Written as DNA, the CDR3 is TGTGCCAGCAGGCCGGGAGGAGGGGAGAACACTGAAGCTTTCTTT.

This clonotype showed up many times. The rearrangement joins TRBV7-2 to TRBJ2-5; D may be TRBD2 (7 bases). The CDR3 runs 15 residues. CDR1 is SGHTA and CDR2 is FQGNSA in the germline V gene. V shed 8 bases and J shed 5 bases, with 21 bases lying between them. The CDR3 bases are TGTGCCAGCCGACCCCGAGGGGGGGAAACGGAGACCCAGTACTTC. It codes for CASRPRGGETETQYF.

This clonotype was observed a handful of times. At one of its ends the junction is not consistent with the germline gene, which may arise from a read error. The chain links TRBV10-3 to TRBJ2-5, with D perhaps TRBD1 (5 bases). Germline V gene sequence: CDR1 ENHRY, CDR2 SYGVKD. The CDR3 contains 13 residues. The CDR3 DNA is TGTGCCAGCAGTTACTCCCCAGGGGAGACCCAGTACTTC. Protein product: CASSYSPGETQYF.

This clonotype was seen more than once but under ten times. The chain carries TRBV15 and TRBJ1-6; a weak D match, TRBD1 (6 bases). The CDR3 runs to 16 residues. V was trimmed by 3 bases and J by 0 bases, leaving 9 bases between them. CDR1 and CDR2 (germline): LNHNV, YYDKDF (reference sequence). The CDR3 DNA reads TGTGCCACCAGCAGTTTACAGGGCTCCTATAATTCACCCCTCCACTTT. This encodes CATSSLQGSYNSPLHF.

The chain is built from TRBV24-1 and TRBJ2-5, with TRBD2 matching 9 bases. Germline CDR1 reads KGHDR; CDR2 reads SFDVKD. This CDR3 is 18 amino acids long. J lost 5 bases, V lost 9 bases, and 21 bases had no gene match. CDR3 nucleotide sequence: TGTGCCACCTCCTCCGGGACTAGCAGGGGACTACGTCATGAGACCCAGTACTTC. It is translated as CATSSGTSRGLRHETQYF.

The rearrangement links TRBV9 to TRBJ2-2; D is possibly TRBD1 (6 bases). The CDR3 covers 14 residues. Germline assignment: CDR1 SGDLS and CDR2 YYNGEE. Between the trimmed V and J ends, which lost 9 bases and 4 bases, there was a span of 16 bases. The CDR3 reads CATTQGFGTGELFF. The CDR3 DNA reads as TGTGCCACCACACAGGGATTCGGCACCGGGGAGCTGTTTTTT.